Shown below are 14 T cell receptor beta chains from a single sample sequenced in a study of T cells in narcolepsy. Some clones are missing from TCRdb's copy, which holds only in-frame ones; the method was immunoSEQ multiplex PCR. Of 9,500 to 14,000 clones listed, around 94% were seen once; the top ten hold roughly 1.1%. Source material: CD45RA- memory CD4+ T cells from PBMCs. These TCRs come from a human donor with narcolepsy.

The V gene is TRBV2, the J gene TRBJ1-3; D gene ambiguous. Per germline, CDR1 SNHLY and CDR2 FYNNEI. CDR3 size: 13 residues. V was trimmed by 7 bases and J by 0 bases, leaving 7 bases between them. CDR3 bases: TGTGCCAGCACCCAGAGCTCTGGAAACACCATATATTTT. Amino acids: CASTQSSGNTIYF.

The chain employs TRBV21-1 and TRBJ1-3. TRBV21-1 is annotated as a pseudogene. The CDR3 extends over 18 amino acids. CDR3 bases: TGTGCCAGCAGCAAAAATACTGAGGGTCGGGTCTCTGGAAACACCATATATTTT. Amino acid sequence: CASSKNTEGRVSGNTIYF.

The chain carries TRBV20-1 and TRBJ2-7, with D possibly being TRBD1 or TRBD2 (6 bases each). The germline V gene has CDR1 DFQATT and CDR2 SNEGSKA (reference sequence). CDR3 size: 11 residues. Trimming removed 4 bases at V and 9 bases at J, with 13 bases between. In nucleotides, the CDR3 is TGCAGTGCTAAGAGGGGGGATTGGCAGTACTTC. Its translation: CSAKRGDWQYF.

The chain links TRBV5-4 to TRBJ1-1; perhaps TRBD1 as D (5 bases). Germline V CDR1 and CDR2: SGHNT, YYREEE (reference sequence). Trimming took 4 bases from V and 11 from J, leaving 18 bases between them. The CDR3 extends over 13 amino acids. CDR3 in amino acids: CASSPQGTREAFF. CDR3 bases: TGTGCCAGCAGCCCCCAGGGTACACGCGAGGCTTTCTTT.

This clone was picked up one time. The chain is built from TRBV19 and TRBJ1-3; D gene ambiguous. CDR1 and CDR2 from the germline V gene are LNHDA and SQIVND (reference sequence). The CDR3 spans 14 residues. Between the trimmed V and J ends, which lost 5 bases and 2 bases, there was a span of 10 bases. Written as DNA, the CDR3 is TGTGCCAGTAGTTTCGGGTCGGCTGGAAACACCATATATTTT. Protein sequence: CASSFGSAGNTIYF.

This clone has a single count. The rearrangement joins TRBV5-1 to TRBJ2-5; a weak D match, TRBD2 (6 bases). The germline gives CDR1 SGHRS, CDR2 YFSETQ. This CDR3 is built from 13 residues. The germline V and J ends were trimmed by 0 bases and 4 bases, with 7 bases remaining between them. The CDR3 spells CASSLVGGETQYF. The CDR3 DNA is TGCGCCAGCAGCTTGGTGGGAGGAGAGACCCAGTACTTC.

V usage is TRBV4-1 and J usage is TRBJ2-1, with D hard to call. The V end lost 1 base, the J end lost 0 bases, and 10 bases lay between the germline ends. Per the germline V gene, CDR1 is MGHRA and CDR2 is YSYEKL. CDR3 length: 16 amino acids. The CDR3 sequence is CASSQVDLTSYNEQFF. In DNA form, the CDR3 reads TGCGCCAGCAGCCAAGTGGACCTCACCTCCTACAATGAGCAGTTCTTC.

This rearrangement joins TRBV30 to TRBJ2-2; possibly TRBD2 for D (5 bases). The V gene's germline CDR1 is GTSNPN and CDR2 SVGIG (reference sequence). The V end was cut by 4 bases, the J end by 7 bases, with 13 bases between. The length of the CDR3 is 13 residues. The CDR3, as DNA: TGTGCCTGGAATCTAAACGGGGTCGGGGAGCTGTTTTTT. Amino acids: CAWNLNGVGELFF.

The V and J genes are TRBV19 and TRBJ1-2; D is ambiguous. Germline V gene sequence: CDR1 LNHDA, CDR2 SQIVND (reference sequence). With 1 base removed from V and 4 bases from J, the gap between germline ends came to 13 bases. The CDR3 extends over 15 amino acids. CDR3 nucleotide sequence: TGTGCCAGTAGTATAGGTATGGAGGGAATCTATGGCTACACCTTC. It translates to CASSIGMEGIYGYTF. Complete variable domain (other parts from reference TRBV19 and TRBJ1-2): DGGITQSPKYLFRKEGQNVTLSCEQNLNHDAMYWYRQDPGQGLRLIYYSQIVNDFQKGDIAEGYSVSREKKESFPLTVTSAQKNPTAFYLCASSIGMEGIYGYTFGSGTRLTVV.

V and J are TRBV18 and TRBJ1-1, with D uncertain. Germline CDR1 is KGHSH and CDR2 is LQKENI. The V end was cut by 0 bases, the J end by 6 bases, with 8 bases between. The CDR3 is made up of 13 amino acids. CDR3 region: CASSPPRKSEAFF. The CDR3 DNA reads TGTGCCAGCTCACCACCTAGAAAGTCTGAAGCTTTCTTT.

J is TRBJ2-2 and V is TRBV30, with 10 positions matching TRBD2. The CDR3 is 14 amino acids. Germline V gene sequence: CDR1 GTSNPN, CDR2 SVGIG (reference sequence). The V and J ends lost 2 bases and 6 bases, in that order; junction bases with no gene match: 3. The CDR3 loop is CAWSKAGGPGELFF. DNA of the CDR3: TGTGCCTGGAGTAAAGCGGGGGGGCCCGGGGAGCTGTTTTTT.

The rearrangement links TRBV7-9 to TRBJ2-4; D not resolved. V was clipped by 2 bases and J by 0 bases, with 8 bases between them. The germline gives CDR1 SEHNR, CDR2 FQNEAQ (reference sequence). The CDR3 runs to 15 residues. In DNA, the CDR3 is TGTGCCAGCAGCTTATTGGTAGGAGCCAAAAACATTCAGTACTTC. Translating gives CASSLLVGAKNIQYF. Looking up the rest from reference TRBV7-9 and TRBJ2-4 gives the full variable domain: DTGVSQNPRHKITKRGQNVTFRCDPISEHNRLYWYRQTLGQGPEFLTYFQNEAQLEKSRLLSDRFSAERPKGSFSTLEIQRTEQGDSAMYLCASSLLVGAKNIQYFGAGTRLSVL.

This rearrangement joins TRBV5-1 to TRBJ1-1; D may be TRBD1 (5 bases). This CDR3 region has 15 residues. Trimming cost V 0 bases and J 0 bases, with 9 bases left between them. Germline V CDR1 and CDR2: SGHRS, YFSETQ. The CDR3 DNA reads as TGCGCCAGCAGCTTGGCGGGGACTATGAACACTGAAGCTTTCTTT. It codes for CASSLAGTMNTEAFF.

The J gene is TRBJ1-2, the V gene TRBV30; the D gene is possibly TRBD1 (6 bases). CDR3 size: 13 residues. Trimming pared 7 bases from V and 5 bases from J, leaving 17 bases between. Germline V lookup: CDR1 GTSNPN, CDR2 SVGIG (reference sequence). The CDR3 sequence: CAYGTGSGYGYTF. CDR3 nucleotide sequence: TGTGCCTACGGCACAGGGTCGGGATATGGCTACACCTTC.